This T cell receptor (beta chain) was captured in a study of T-cell reconstitution after alpha-beta-depleted transplantation in children. This clonotype was seen many times. Unique molecular identifiers were incorporated when the TCRbeta library was constructed. TCRdb passed the PCR reads through MiXCR, listing each CDR3 protein once. The sample contains 280,000 or so distinct CDR3 sequences, around 10% of which appear only once. The sample in question was peripheral blood, obtained 180 days after TCRalphabeta/CD19-depleted stem cell transplant. The origin of this receptor is a male patient aged 2-9 years who had a stem cell transplant for chronic granulomatous disease, so the T cells may come from the graft donor.

The CDR3, as DNA: TGTGCCACCAGCACAGCGGACAGCTTTTACAATGAGCAGTTCTTC. Residues: CATSTADSFYNEQFF. The rearrangement uses TRBV15 and TRBJ2-1, with TRBD1 as a possible D gene (6 bases). CDR1 LNHNV and CDR2 YYDKDF come from the germline V gene (reference sequence). The CDR3 runs to 15 residues. Trimming removed 4 bases at V and 4 bases at J, with 14 bases between.